A single sample is the source of the 26 T cell receptor beta chains below, sequenced in a study of cytomegalovirus exposure and HLA in healthy donors. Amplification used 60 Vbeta primers and 13 Jbeta primers. Sequencing was performed with immunoSEQ multiplex PCR; in TCRdb, only in-frame clones are kept and a portion is missing. The sample features 85,000 or so clones, with around 1.1% in its top ten. Sequenced input: PBMCs. Receptors were obtained from a woman aged 25 to 39 in good health and CMV-seronegative.

The chain has TRBV19 and TRBJ1-4; weak D call: TRBD1 (5 bases). The CDR3 runs 14 residues. Trimming stripped 6 bases from V and 0 bases from J, with 8 bases between. Looked up from germline, CDR1 is LNHDA and CDR2 is SQIVND (reference sequence). The CDR3 DNA sequence: TGTGCCAGTAGCCTAGGGGCAACTAATGAAAAACTGTTTTTT. Its translation: CASSLGATNEKLFF.

CDR3 sequence (DNA): TGCGCCAGCAGCTTGGTTTCACAGAACTATGGCTACACCTTC. Translating gives CASSLVSQNYGYTF. This chain joins TRBV5-1 and TRBJ1-2; D not resolved. V lost 0 bases and J lost 2, with 8 bases in between. Germline CDR1 and CDR2: SGHRS and YFSETQ. This CDR3 is built from 14 residues.

The DNA for the CDR3 is TGTGCCAGCAGCTCCTCCGGGGGTCAGTTTCGGGAGCAGTACTTC. Translating it yields CASSSSGGQFREQYF. The rearrangement uses TRBV7-2 and TRBJ2-7; D is possibly TRBD2 (6 bases). V shed 4 bases and J shed 7 bases, with 20 bases lying between them. The CDR3 runs 15 residues. Germline loops: CDR1 SGHTA, CDR2 FQGNSA.

This rearrangement joins TRBV13 to TRBJ2-3; 7 bases fit TRBD2. This CDR3 contains 12 residues. CDR1 is PRHDT and CDR2 is FYEKMQ in the germline V gene (reference sequence). V lost 3 bases to trimming and J lost 9 bases; unmatched junction nucleotides: 3. CDR3 sequence reads: CASSFQRGTQYF. In nucleotides, the CDR3 is TGTGCCAGCAGCTTCCAGCGGGGCACGCAGTATTTT.

V is TRBV19 and J is TRBJ1-2; D is unclear. Germline V CDR1 and CDR2: LNHDA, SQIVND (reference sequence). CDR3 length equals 15 residues. V lost 1 base to trimming and J lost 4 bases, with 13 bases between them. CDR3 nucleotide sequence: TGTGCCAGTAGTATAGCGGTCGGGGTAGGCTATGGCTACACCTTC. This translates into CASSIAVGVGYGYTF.

The chain is built from TRBV15 and TRBJ1-2; D might be TRBD1 (5 bases). The CDR3 length is 13 residues. Per the germline V gene, CDR1 is LNHNV and CDR2 is YYDKDF (reference sequence). V shed 3 bases and J shed 10 bases, with 15 bases lying between them. DNA for the CDR3: TGTGCCACCAGCAGTCCTAGTGGGACTTACTACACCTTC. Amino acids: CATSSPSGTYYTF.

This chain uses TRBV5-1 with TRBJ2-7; weak D call: TRBD1 (5 bases). Germline V gene lookup returns CDR1 SGHRS and CDR2 YFSETQ. Trimming took 4 bases from V and 2 from J, leaving 19 bases between them. This CDR3 is 16 amino acids long. The CDR3 loop is CASSPSGRAEPYEQYF. The CDR3 DNA is TGCGCCAGCAGCCCCTCGGGCAGGGCAGAACCCTACGAGCAGTACTTC.

V usage is TRBV2 and J usage is TRBJ2-2; TRBD1 is a possible D gene (7 bases). Germline V CDR1 and CDR2: SNHLY, FYNNEI. This CDR3 spans 16 amino acids. Trimming stripped 3 bases from V and 7 bases from J, with 18 bases between. Written as DNA, the CDR3 is TGTGCCAGCAGTGATAGGGGGCCCCGGGAGAACGGGGAGCTGTTTTTT. This gives the protein CASSDRGPRENGELFF.

The chain carries TRBV6-1 and TRBJ2-3, with TRBD1 identical over 8 bases. The CDR3 consists of 15 residues. Germline V lookup: CDR1 MNHNS, CDR2 SASEGT. J lost 0 bases, V lost 3 bases, and 2 bases had no gene match. The CDR3 here is CASSDGTGSTDTQYF. CDR3 DNA: TGTGCCAGCAGTGACGGGACAGGTAGCACAGATACGCAGTATTTT.

The J gene is TRBJ2-5, the V gene TRBV7-2, with D maybe TRBD2 (5 bases). The CDR3 sequence is 12 residues long. Germline assignment: CDR1 SGHTA and CDR2 FQGNSA. The V gene lost 5 bases and the J gene lost 5 bases, with 9 bases spanning the gap. The CDR3 nucleotides are TGTGCCAGCAGCCCCAGCGGTGAGACCCAGTACTTC. Residues: CASSPSGETQYF.

The CDR3 sequence is CASSLVPARRDEQFF. As DNA, the CDR3 is TGTGCCAGCAGCTTGGTCCCCGCTAGGCGGGATGAGCAGTTCTTC. The V call is TRBV5-4, the J call TRBJ2-1; D may be TRBD2 (5 bases). The V end was cut by 0 bases, the J end by 8 bases, with 15 bases between. The CDR3 covers 15 residues. Germline lookup yields CDR1 SGHNT and CDR2 YYREEE (reference sequence).

The chain employs TRBV6-5 and TRBJ2-2, with a weak D call TRBD1 (6 bases). The CDR3 runs 14 residues. Germline CDR1 is MNHEY and CDR2 is SVGAGI. Trimming cost V 6 bases and J 6 bases, with 14 bases left between them. The CDR3 here is CASREQGWSGELFF. The DNA for the CDR3 is TGTGCCAGCAGAGAACAGGGTTGGTCCGGGGAGCTGTTTTTT.

This chain links TRBV7-2 with TRBJ1-4; the D is unclear. Germline V CDR1 and CDR2: SGHTA, FQGNSA. Trimming took off 1 base at V and 5 bases at J, with 11 bases between the two ends. This CDR3 is 15 amino acids long. The CDR3 region is CASSLVRGRNEKLFF. Here the CDR3 DNA reads TGTGCCAGCAGCTTAGTAAGAGGGAGGAATGAAAAACTGTTTTTT.

The chain's CDR3 is CASSSVTGYEQYF. CDR3 coding DNA: TGTGCCAGCAGTTCGGTGACGGGCTACGAGCAGTACTTC. The chain combines TRBV6-6 with TRBJ2-7; D is uncertain. Trimming pared 4 bases from V and 3 bases from J, leaving 10 bases between. This CDR3 is built from 13 residues. Germline V lookup: CDR1 MNHNY, CDR2 SVGAGI (reference sequence).

The chain uses TRBV30 and TRBJ2-1; D perhaps matches TRBD2 (6 bases). The V and J ends lost 0 bases and 5 bases respectively, with 11 bases between them. CDR3 length equals 14 residues. The germline CDR1 and CDR2 sequences are GTSNPN and SVGIG (reference sequence). CDR3 protein: CAWSVDGSNNEQFF. Written as DNA, the CDR3 is TGTGCCTGGAGTGTTGACGGGAGTAACAATGAGCAGTTCTTC.

The rearrangement uses TRBV27 and TRBJ2-7; 11 nucleotides agree with TRBD2. This CDR3 has 15 amino acids. CDR1 is MNHEY and CDR2 is SMNVEV in the germline V gene (reference sequence). Trimming removed 6 bases from V and 6 bases from J; junction bases left unmatched: 10. The chain's CDR3 is CASRAAGSGRAEQYF. In nucleotides, the CDR3 is TGTGCCAGCAGAGCGGCCGGTAGCGGGAGGGCCGAGCAGTACTTC.

V gene TRBV5-1 combines with J gene TRBJ1-4, with D possibly matching TRBD1 (5 bases). Germline V gene data show CDR1 as SGHRS and CDR2 as YFSETQ. Deletions cut 0 bases from V and 7 bases from J, with 10 bases between. CDR3 length: 14 amino acids. The CDR3 DNA is TGCGCCAGCAGCTTGGGGCAGGGTTTTGAAAAACTGTTTTTT. This gives the protein CASSLGQGFEKLFF.

The chain is built from TRBV6-1 and TRBJ2-7, with 9 positions matching TRBD2. V shed 3 bases and J 3 bases; nucleotides not matched to a gene: 6. The CDR3 runs to 15 residues. Germline V gives CDR1 MNHNS, CDR2 SASEGT. CDR3: CASSEAGTSHYEQYF. CDR3 DNA: TGTGCCAGCAGTGAGGCCGGGACTAGCCACTACGAGCAGTACTTC.

The rearrangement links TRBV7-2 to TRBJ2-5, with TRBD2 matching 8 bases. Germline CDR1 reads SGHTA; CDR2 reads FQGNSA. The CDR3 has 12 residues. V was clipped by 4 bases and J by 5 bases; unmatched bases: 0. The CDR3 reads CASSSGGETQYF. The CDR3 DNA reads TGTGCCAGCAGCTCGGGGGGGGAGACCCAGTACTTC.

This sequence joins TRBV9 and TRBJ1-1; 8 bases match TRBD1. The CDR3 totals 15 residues. Trimming took 2 bases from V and 7 from J; bases not matched to a gene: 10. Germline-derived CDR1 and CDR2 are SGDLS and YYNGEE. CDR3 in amino acids: CASSVTTGAIHEAFF. DNA for the CDR3: TGTGCCAGCAGCGTGACGACAGGGGCCATACATGAAGCTTTCTTT.

The genes are TRBV2 and TRBJ2-7; no definite D call. The CDR3 is made up of 13 amino acids. Trimming took 8 bases from V and 4 from J, leaving 15 bases between them. Germline values: CDR1 SNHLY, CDR2 FYNNEI. The CDR3 bases are TGTGCCAGCGAGCCGCGTATTAGATACGAGCAGTACTTC. This translates into CASEPRIRYEQYF. Together with reference TRBV2 and TRBJ2-7, the CDR3 gives the full variable domain: EPEVTQTPSHQVTQMGQEVILRCVPISNHLYFYWYRQILGQKVEFLVSFYNNEISEKSEIFDDQFSVERPDGSNFTLKIRSTKLEDSAMYFCASEPRIRYEQYFGPGTRLTVT.

V and J are TRBV5-1 and TRBJ1-1, with D possibly TRBD1 on 5 matching bases. V was shortened by 0 bases and J by 11 bases, with 20 bases between the two germline ends. Germline V gene data show CDR1 as SGHRS and CDR2 as YFSETQ. The CDR3 is 15 amino acids. The CDR3 nucleotides read TGCGCCAGCAGCTTGGGTACGCAGGGTAGCCCGGCCGCTTTCTTT. Translating it yields CASSLGTQGSPAAFF.

The chain recombines TRBV6-6 with TRBJ2-7; TRBD1 matches 7 bases. V lost 5 bases, J lost 5 bases, and 12 bases stayed unmatched. Germline lookup yields CDR1 MNHNY and CDR2 SVGAGI (reference sequence). This CDR3 spans 15 amino acids. The CDR3 spells CASSPRQGLGDEQYF. DNA of the CDR3: TGTGCCAGCAGTCCTCGACAGGGCCTGGGGGACGAGCAGTACTTC.

The rearrangement uses TRBV5-6 and TRBJ1-1; tentative D call: TRBD1 (5 bases). Trimming left V 3 bases short and J 7 bases short, with 13 bases between. Germline V gene lookup returns CDR1 SGHDT and CDR2 YYEEEE. The CDR3 runs 13 residues. CDR3 in DNA: TGTGCCAGCAGCTGGCTCTCAGGGTATGAAGCTTTCTTT. It specifies CASSWLSGYEAFF.

The chain uses TRBV7-9 and TRBJ1-4; no clear D gene. With 5 bases removed from V and 5 bases from J, the gap between germline ends came to 12 bases. The CDR3 has 14 amino acids. Germline V gene data show CDR1 as SEHNR and CDR2 as FQNEAQ (reference sequence). Written as DNA, the CDR3 is TGTGCCAGCAGCCCCGGAGTTTCCAATGAAAAACTGTTTTTT. Its translation: CASSPGVSNEKLFF.

The CDR3 DNA reads as TGTGCCTGGAGTCTTAGCGGTCCTAGCACAGATACGCAGTATTTT. Translated, it gives CAWSLSGPSTDTQYF. The V gene is TRBV30, the J gene TRBJ2-3; D possibly corresponds to TRBD2 (6 bases). Germline CDR1 GTSNPN, CDR2 SVGIG (reference sequence). The germline V and J ends were trimmed by 2 bases and 0 bases, with 12 bases remaining between them. CDR3 length equals 15 residues. Combining the CDR3 with reference TRBV30 and TRBJ2-3 gives the whole variable domain SQTIHQWPATLVQPVGSPLSLECTVEGTSNPNLYWYRQAAGRGLQLLFYSVGIGQISSEVPQNLSASRPQDRQFILSSKKLLLSDSGFYLCAWSLSGPSTDTQYFGPGTRLTVL.